Presented here are 19 T cell receptor beta chains from one specimen sequenced in a study of regulatory T cells in long-lasting Graves disease. The authors built TCR beta libraries using iRepertoire HTBI primers and Arm-PCR of CDR3 regions. In TCRdb, the multiplex PCR reads were re-called with MiXCR into one record per CDR3 protein. The repertoire consists of 360,000 or so distinct CDR3 sequences, with 20% to 25% occurring once and the leading ten covering 25% to 30%. Time point denoted: persistent/refractory GD, antithyroid drugs over 5 years with positive TRAb. The TCR library was made from RNA that had been extracted from PBMCs in TRIzol. The starting material was peripheral blood mononuclear cells (PBMCs), obtained when the disease was refractory, from a patient treated with antithyroid drugs. Receptors originate from a woman between 40 and 55 years old with Graves disease.

This clonotype was seen at least ten times. The chain uses TRBV24-1 and TRBJ1-2; tentative D call: TRBD1 (5 bases). This CDR3 has 13 residues. Trimming stripped 9 bases from V and 3 bases from J, with 13 bases between. Germline assignment: CDR1 KGHDR and CDR2 SFDVKD. CDR3 DNA: TGTGCCACCCAGGGTCTGTTTGACTATGGCTACACCTTC. Translated, it gives CATQGLFDYGYTF.

This clonotype has only a few counts. The chain uses TRBV29-1 and TRBJ2-1; D remains unclear. This CDR3 has 14 amino acids. From germline, CDR1 is SQVTM and CDR2 ANQGSEA. V dropped 4 bases and J dropped 2 bases, with 12 bases sitting between them. In nucleotides, the CDR3 is TGCAGCGTTGGTTGGCTAGAGCCCTACAATGAGCAGTTCTTC. Amino acids: CSVGWLEPYNEQFF.

This clonotype has more than one count but fewer than ten. The rearrangement uses TRBV4-2 and TRBJ2-7; no definite D call. V shed 0 bases and J shed 1 base, with 10 bases lying between them. The CDR3 is made up of 15 amino acids. Looked up from germline, CDR1 is LGHNA and CDR2 is YNFKEQ. The CDR3 here is CASSQEVGLSYEQYF. The CDR3 nucleotides read TGTGCCAGCAGCCAAGAGGTGGGTTTATCCTACGAGCAGTACTTC.

Only one count was recorded for this clonotype. The V and J genes are TRBV20-1 and TRBJ2-3, with 8 nucleotides matching TRBD1. Germline-derived CDR1 and CDR2 are DFQATT and SNEGSKA (reference sequence). The ends lost 4 bases at V and 4 bases at J; junction bases unmatched: 13. There are 16 residues in the CDR3. In DNA, the CDR3 is TGCAGTGCTACGACCCCAGGGGGCGCGTTGTCAGATACGCAGTATTTT. As protein: CSATTPGGALSDTQYF.

This clonotype came up a few times. The chain uses TRBV11-2 and TRBJ2-2; TRBD2 matches at 7 bases. With 6 bases clipped from V and 15 bases from J, the junction kept 13 bases outside the gene matches. Germline lookup yields CDR1 SGHAT and CDR2 FQNNGV. CDR3 length equals 13 residues. The CDR3, as DNA: TGTGCCAGCAGTTTAACGAGAGGGAGCGGGGTGTTTTTT. Residues: CASSLTRGSGVFF. The entire variable domain, with the rest obtained from reference TRBV11-2 and TRBJ2-2, is as follows: EAGVAQSPRYKIIEKRQSVAFWCNPISGHATLYWYQQILGQGPKLLIQFQNNGVVDDSQLPKDRFSAERLKGVDSTLKIQPAKLEDSAVYLCASSLTRGSGVFFGEGSRLTVL.

The V gene is TRBV20-1, the J gene TRBJ2-7; the D gene is possibly TRBD2 (5 bases). V dropped 7 bases and J dropped 4 bases, with 23 bases sitting between them. The CDR3 totals 15 residues. Germline loops: CDR1 DFQATT, CDR2 SNEGSKA (reference sequence). The CDR3 reads CSVRRPRWGGYEQYF. The CDR3 DNA reads as TGCAGTGTTAGGAGGCCCCGCTGGGGTGGATACGAGCAGTACTTC.

There are many counts of this clonotype. The gene calls are TRBV15 and TRBJ2-4; D is unclear. This CDR3 comprises 16 residues. Germline lookup yields CDR1 LNHNV and CDR2 YYDKDF (reference sequence). The V end was cut by 0 bases, the J end by 0 bases, with 9 bases between. The CDR3 region has the DNA TGTGCCACCAGCAGAGATACAGTACTAGCCAAAAACATTCAGTACTTC. The encoded protein is CATSRDTVLAKNIQYF. The full variable domain, its missing parts supplied by reference TRBV15 and TRBJ2-4, is DAMVIQNPRYQVTQFGKPVTLSCSQTLNHNVMYWYQQKSSQAPKLLFHYYDKDFNNEADTPDNFQSRRPNTSFCFLDIRSPGLGDTAMYLCATSRDTVLAKNIQYFGAGTRLSVL.

This clonotype occurred a few times. The gene calls are TRBV27 and TRBJ2-2; 11 bases map to TRBD1. The CDR3 length is 19 residues. V shed 0 bases and J 6 bases; nucleotides not matched to a gene: 12. In germline, CDR1 is MNHEY, CDR2 SMNVEV (reference sequence). This CDR3 reads CASSLSPDRGPWGAGELFF. CDR3 DNA sequence: TGTGCCAGCAGTTTATCCCCGGACAGGGGGCCCTGGGGGGCCGGGGAGCTGTTTTTT.

This clonotype was seen repeatedly, ten times or more. The V and J genes are TRBV6-1 and TRBJ2-7; 10 bases map to TRBD2. The germline gives CDR1 MNHNS, CDR2 SASEGT. With 5 bases clipped from V and 1 base from J, the junction kept 2 bases outside the gene matches. This CDR3 is 14 amino acids long. The CDR3: CASSLAGESYEQYF. The CDR3 DNA is TGTGCCAGCAGTCTAGCGGGAGAGTCCTACGAGCAGTACTTC.

This clonotype was counted ten times or more. V usage is TRBV18 and J usage is TRBJ1-1; D uncertain. The V gene lost 4 bases and the J gene lost 2 bases, with 11 bases spanning the gap. Germline lookup yields CDR1 KGHSH and CDR2 LQKENI. CDR3 length: 14 residues. The CDR3: CASSQDASNTEAFF. The CDR3 coding sequence is TGTGCCAGCTCACAGGACGCATCCAACACTGAAGCTTTCTTT.

This sequence joins TRBV12-3 or TRBV12-4 and TRBJ1-5; TRBD1 aligns across 10 bases. V shed 5 bases, J shed 0 bases, and the junction held 4 bases outside the gene matches. This CDR3 spans 16 amino acids. DNA of the CDR3: TGTGCCAGCAGTCCGGGACAGGGGAGTAGCAATCAGCCCCAGCATTTT. Amino acids: CASSPGQGSSNQPQHF.

The table lists this clonotype with a few counts. This sequence joins TRBV11-2 and TRBJ2-3; TRBD2 matches at 8 bases. Germline V gives CDR1 SGHAT, CDR2 FQNNGV. Trimming at V came to 3 bases and at J to 5 bases, leaving 7 bases not matched to a gene. The length of the CDR3 is 15 residues. The CDR3 reads CASSLRSGREDTQYF. The CDR3 DNA reads TGTGCCAGCAGCTTGCGGAGCGGGAGAGAAGATACGCAGTATTTT.

The chain couples TRBV19 to TRBJ1-5; weak D call: TRBD1 (5 bases). Germline values: CDR1 LNHDA, CDR2 SQIVND (reference sequence). The CDR3 length is 16 residues. V was cut by 5 bases and J by 1 base, with 15 bases left in between. CDR3 loop: CASSLLRGKSNQPQHF. DNA for the CDR3: TGTGCCAGTAGTCTCCTTCGGGGGAAAAGCAATCAGCCCCAGCATTTT.

The V call is TRBV7-9, the J call TRBJ2-5; D may correspond to TRBD1 or TRBD2 (5 bases each). V dropped 3 bases and J dropped 2 bases, with 10 bases sitting between them. Germline V gives CDR1 SEHNR, CDR2 FQNEAQ (reference sequence). The CDR3 loop spans 14 amino acids. In nucleotides, the CDR3 is TGTGCCAGCAGCTTTGACAGACTACAAGAGACCCAGTACTTC. This sequence encodes CASSFDRLQETQYF.

This clonotype was found many times. J is TRBJ2-4 and V is TRBV11-2, with D maybe TRBD2 (5 bases). With 6 bases removed from V and 0 bases from J, the gap between germline ends came to 12 bases. This CDR3 has 15 amino acids. Per germline, CDR1 SGHAT and CDR2 FQNNGV. Written as DNA, the CDR3 is TGTGCCAGCAGGCGCCCGGGGTCAGCCAAAAACATTCAGTACTTC. Protein product: CASRRPGSAKNIQYF.

This clonotype was detected ten times or more. This rearrangement joins TRBV28 to TRBJ2-4, with 12 bases matching TRBD2. Germline-derived CDR1 and CDR2 are MDHEN and SYDVKM. V was clipped by 1 base and J by 7 bases; unmatched bases: 5. This CDR3 is 16 amino acids long. This CDR3 is CASSLSFGTSGNIQYF. The CDR3 DNA sequence: TGTGCCAGCAGTTTATCCTTCGGGACTAGCGGGAACATTCAGTACTTC.

This clonotype has a count of ten or more. This chain connects TRBV15 to TRBJ2-5; D tentatively fits TRBD1 or TRBD2 (5 bases each). This CDR3 has 15 residues. CDR1 is LNHNV and CDR2 is YYDKDF in the germline V gene (reference sequence). V was cut by 5 bases and J by 9 bases, with 22 bases left in between. The CDR3 DNA sequence: TGTGCCACCAGCGGAGGACCCCTTTTCATGGGGGCCCAGTACTTC. It is translated as CATSGGPLFMGAQYF.

The J gene is TRBJ1-1, the V gene TRBV20-1; no firm D call. Germline V gives CDR1 DFQATT, CDR2 SNEGSKA (reference sequence). CDR3 length: 15 amino acids. Deletions cut 0 bases from V and 1 base from J, with 12 bases between. CDR3 DNA sequence: TGCAGTGCTAGAGATATGGGCAGATCGAACACTGAAGCTTTCTTT. Translating gives CSARDMGRSNTEAFF.

This clonotype was seen a handful of times. Germline and junction disagree at one end, which may indicate a read error. The genes are TRBV3-1 and TRBJ2-5; 9 positions agree with TRBD2. The CDR3 consists of 13 residues. The germline V gene encodes CDR1 LGHDT and CDR2 YNNKEL (reference sequence). The CDR3: CASSRAGGETQDF. The CDR3 coding sequence is TGTGCCAGCAGCAGAGCGGGGGGAGAGACCCAGGACTTC.